This T cell receptor (beta chain) stems from a study of CD8 T cells in Susac syndrome. The multiple sclerosis control group was made up of treatment-naive patients with stable or active relapsing-remitting disease. Negative isolation yielded the CD8+ and CD4+ T cells, while FACS enriched the TEMRA cells. CDR3 length: 12 residues. V was shortened by 0 bases and J by 3 bases, with 4 bases between the two germline ends. Germline assignment: CDR1 SGDLS and CDR2 YYNGEE. RNA totalling roughly 0.5 to 1 ug underwent reverse transcription with random hexamers. The CDR3 of TCR beta was amplified by immunoSEQ multiplex PCR across 54 Vbeta and 13 Jbeta. MiXCR, run by TCRdb on the immunoSEQ multiplex PCR reads, gives a single entry per CDR3 protein. This repertoire shows about 400,000 distinct CDR3 sequences, about 85% found once; its top ten account for under 0.15%.

The chain links TRBV9 to TRBJ2-7; D is uncertain. Sequencing used CD8+ T cells from PBMCs. The receptor comes from a human donor with multiple sclerosis. CDR3 coding DNA: TGTGCCAGCAGCGTAGATGGCTACGAGCAGTACTTC. Residues: CASSVDGYEQYF.